This TCR beta chain was recorded in a study of blood T cell repertoires in COVID-19. The CDR3 length is 15 residues. V dropped 6 bases and J dropped 3; count of bases not matched to a gene: 10. In germline, CDR1 is LNHDA, CDR2 SQIVND (reference sequence). In the source study's methods: Amplification from reference gene primers served as the basis for estimated nucleated cell counts. Clones were sequenced by immunoSEQ multiplex PCR, and TCRdb holds only the in-frame ones, with some missing. V, J and clone size are taken as reported in that table, and D and trimming were inferred from the DNA itself. The sample records around 400,000 clones, roughly nine tenths being singletons. The study assigned cohorts using participant-reported clinical history.

The sample taken for sequencing was PBMCs or T cells enriched from blood (not recorded which). J is TRBJ1-2 and V is TRBV19, with TRBD1 identical over 7 bases. This receptor was taken from a woman aged 40 to 50 who had been exposed to COVID-19. The CDR3 loop is CASRQGGPEDYGYTF. The CDR3 DNA is TGTGCCAGTAGGCAGGGGGGCCCGGAGGACTATGGCTACACCTTC.